This T cell receptor (beta chain) is from a study of cytomegalovirus exposure and HLA in healthy donors. This CDR3 comprises 15 residues. CDR1 and CDR2 from the germline V gene are MNHEY and SVGAGI. Trimming left V 0 bases short and J 1 base short, with 9 bases between. This PCR relied on a set of 60 Vbeta primers and 13 Jbeta primers. Per the study methods: Approximately 73 million unique TCR beta chains, roughly 11 million shared, were counted in a later analysis. Assay: immunoSEQ multiplex PCR; the TCRdb copy retains only in-frame clones and omits some. V, J and clone size reflect that table, while D and trimming were determined from the DNA. The sample contains around 140,000 clones, approximately 81% of which appear only once.

The receptor was isolated from a male donor in good health and CMV-seronegative. Sequencing was done on a sample of PBMCs. The chain employs TRBV6-5 and TRBJ1-1; the D is unclear. The CDR3: CASSYSAGRNTEAFF. The CDR3 DNA follows: TGTGCCAGCAGTTACTCGGCTGGCAGGAACACTGAAGCTTTCTTT.